One and the same sample provided the 18 T cell receptor beta chains below, sequenced in a study of blood T cell repertoires in COVID-19. Some clones are missing from TCRdb's copy, which holds only in-frame ones; the method was immunoSEQ multiplex PCR. The sample has about 230,000 clones, just under 90% seen once; the top ten hold 2% to 3%. The sample consisted of peripheral blood. These receptors were obtained from a man aged 25 to 45 with COVID-19, enrolled during active disease.

The sample holds a few counts of this clone. CDR3 amino acids: CAWGLTGPSGYTF. CDR3 coding DNA: TGTGCCTGGGGCTTGACAGGTCCCTCTGGCTACACCTTC. V is TRBV30 and J is TRBJ1-2; D possibly corresponds to TRBD1 (6 bases). Deletions cut 5 bases from V and 7 bases from J, with 17 bases between. The CDR3 consists of 13 residues. From germline, CDR1 is GTSNPN and CDR2 SVGIG (reference sequence).

The chain uses TRBV28 and TRBJ2-3; 11 positions agree with TRBD2. The CDR3 sequence is 16 residues long. The V segment lost 7 bases and the J segment 3 bases; nucleotides outside the gene matches: 9. Germline V gene lookup returns CDR1 MDHEN and CDR2 SYDVKM. The CDR3 loop is CASKLAGEGETDTQYF. The CDR3 DNA sequence: TGTGCCAGCAAACTAGCGGGAGAGGGGGAGACAGATACGCAGTATTTT. Drawing the rest from reference TRBV28 and TRBJ2-3, the complete variable domain is DVKVTQSSRYLVKRTGEKVFLECVQDMDHENMFWYRQDPGLGLRLIYFSYDVKMKEKGDIPEGYSVSREKKERFSLILESASTNQTSMYLCASKLAGEGETDTQYFGPGTRLTVL.

The rearrangement joins TRBV29-1 to TRBJ1-4; 8 bases are shared with TRBD1. The V gene's germline CDR1 is SQVTM and CDR2 ANQGSEA. Germline trimming cut 3 bases from V and 7 bases from J; bases unmatched to any gene: 7. CDR3 length: 14 amino acids. The CDR3 loop reads CSVDSPGGSEKLFF. The CDR3, as DNA: TGCAGCGTTGATAGCCCAGGGGGCAGTGAAAAACTGTTTTTT.

This chain joins TRBV27 and TRBJ1-2; no clear D. Germline loops: CDR1 MNHEY, CDR2 SMNVEV (reference sequence). The CDR3 runs 13 residues. Trimming cost V 6 bases and J 2 bases, with 10 bases left between them. DNA of the CDR3: TGTGCCAGCAGCCGAACAGTGAACTATGGCTACACCTTC. This translates into CASSRTVNYGYTF.

The V gene is TRBV19, the J gene TRBJ2-7; maybe TRBD2 (5 bases). Germline V gives CDR1 LNHDA, CDR2 SQIVND (reference sequence). CDR3 length: 14 amino acids. V lost 1 base to trimming and J lost 2 bases, with 9 bases between them. The CDR3 coding sequence is TGTGCCAGTAGTATAGTTTGGGAGACCTACGAGCAGTACTTC. Translation gives CASSIVWETYEQYF.

V gene TRBV5-4 combines with J gene TRBJ2-2, with D possibly matching TRBD2 (6 bases). CDR3 length: 15 residues. Trimming took 0 bases from V and 6 from J, leaving 12 bases between them. Germline assignment: CDR1 SGHNT and CDR2 YYREEE (reference sequence). The CDR3 is CASSLGDRRAGELFF. The CDR3 nucleotides read TGTGCCAGCAGCTTGGGAGATAGGAGGGCCGGGGAGCTGTTTTTT.

Turning to this clone: This may stem from a read error, because a much larger clone lies one nucleotide away. This CDR3 is CASSSGTGPYEQYF. CDR3 DNA sequence: TGTGCCAGCAGCTCCGGGACAGGGCCCTACGAGCAGTACTTC. The chain recombines TRBV7-9 with TRBJ2-7; TRBD1 matches at 9 bases. Germline loops: CDR1 SEHNR, CDR2 FQNEAQ (reference sequence). Trimming took 4 bases from V and 2 from J; bases not matched to a gene: 3. This CDR3 contains 14 residues.

V usage is TRBV18 and J usage is TRBJ2-1; 12 bases agree with TRBD2. This CDR3 contains 15 residues. The trim removed 1 base at V and 8 bases at J, leaving 3 bases unmatched. Germline CDR1 KGHSH, CDR2 LQKENI. CDR3 amino acids: CASSPQTSGGHEQFF. The CDR3 DNA follows: TGTGCCAGCTCACCACAGACTAGCGGGGGACATGAGCAGTTCTTC.

The genes are TRBV24-1 and TRBJ2-1, with 8 bases lining up with TRBD2. Germline V gene lookup returns CDR1 KGHDR and CDR2 SFDVKD. J lost 0 bases, V lost 4 bases, and 13 bases had no gene match. The CDR3 has 19 amino acids. The CDR3 here is CATSDAGLEKGISYNEQFF. CDR3 DNA sequence: TGTGCCACCAGTGACGCGGGACTAGAAAAGGGCATCTCCTACAATGAGCAGTTCTTC.

J is TRBJ1-4 and V is TRBV9; possibly TRBD1 for D (5 bases). Germline CDR1 is SGDLS and CDR2 is YYNGEE. This CDR3 spans 15 amino acids. Between the trimmed V and J ends, which lost 0 bases and 6 bases, there was a span of 12 bases. The CDR3 nucleotides read TGTGCCAGCAGCGTAGTAGGGGTTCCGGATGAAAAACTGTTTTTT. Translated, it gives CASSVVGVPDEKLFF.

The V and J genes are TRBV4-1 and TRBJ1-2; TRBD1 might be the D (6 bases). Trimming removed 5 bases at V and 0 bases at J, with 13 bases between. The CDR3 contains 15 residues. The germline V gene has CDR1 MGHRA and CDR2 YSYEKL. The CDR3 loop reads CASSSRTAANYGYTF. DNA for the CDR3: TGCGCCAGCAGCAGTCGGACAGCAGCTAACTATGGCTACACCTTC.

The chain carries TRBV19 and TRBJ1-2; the match to TRBD1 covers 8 bases. This CDR3 region has 13 residues. V lost 4 bases, J lost 4 bases, and 2 bases stayed unmatched. Per germline, CDR1 LNHDA and CDR2 SQIVND (reference sequence). The CDR3 sequence: CASSRTGTYGYTF. In DNA form, the CDR3 reads TGTGCCAGTAGTAGGACAGGGACCTATGGCTACACCTTC.

The CDR3 sequence: CASSFRLATYNEQFF. CDR3 sequence (DNA): TGTGCCAGCAGCTTTAGGCTAGCTACCTACAATGAGCAGTTCTTC. This chain uses TRBV11-2 with TRBJ2-1, with a possible D match to TRBD2 (5 bases). Deletions cut 3 bases from V and 2 bases from J, with 11 bases between. The germline gives CDR1 SGHAT, CDR2 FQNNGV. The CDR3 is made up of 15 amino acids.

The table lists this clone with a count of one. The chain is built from TRBV5-6 and TRBJ1-1; the D gene is possibly TRBD1 (5 bases). The germline V gene encodes CDR1 SGHDT and CDR2 YYEEEE. The CDR3 loop spans 13 amino acids. Trimming removed 5 bases at V and 9 bases at J, with 17 bases between. The chain's CDR3 is CASSPPGLDKAFF. DNA for the CDR3: TGTGCCAGCAGTCCCCCGGGCTTGGACAAAGCTTTCTTT.

This chain joins TRBV3-1 (or the pseudogene TRBV3-2) and TRBJ2-2, with D perhaps TRBD2 (6 bases). V lost 7 bases and J lost 8, with 17 bases in between. This CDR3 contains 14 residues. Germline loops: CDR1 LGHDT, CDR2 YNNKEL (reference sequence). The CDR3 is CASTRLPGTGELFF. In nucleotides, the CDR3 is TGTGCCAGCACCCGCCTCCCAGGGACTGGGGAGCTGTTTTTT.

A single count supports this clone. This chain links TRBV4-2 with TRBJ1-1; 9 bases are a match to TRBD1. Germline V gives CDR1 LGHNA, CDR2 YNFKEQ. The trim removed 4 bases at V and 2 bases at J, leaving 5 bases unmatched. CDR3 length: 15 residues. The chain's CDR3 is CASSPRTGVNTEAFF. The CDR3, as DNA: TGTGCCAGCAGCCCCCGGACAGGGGTTAACACTGAAGCTTTCTTT.

This clone has only a few counts. The rearrangement links TRBV10-3 to TRBJ1-6; no clear D gene. V lost 1 base, J lost 7 bases, and 5 bases lay in between. CDR1 is ENHRY, CDR2 SYGVKD, per germline. The CDR3 is 13 residues long. In DNA, the CDR3 is TGTGCCATCAGTGAGTTTCAAAATTCACCCCTCCACTTT. Its protein product is CAISEFQNSPLHF.

The V call is TRBV28, the J call TRBJ1-2; no firm D call. V was clipped by 6 bases and J by 8 bases, with 13 bases between them. CDR3 size: 12 residues. In germline, CDR1 is MDHEN, CDR2 SYDVKM. CDR3 region: CASRLERGGYTF. As DNA, the CDR3 is TGTGCCAGCAGACTAGAGCGTGGGGGCTACACCTTC.